A selection of T cell receptor beta chains follows, all from one sample in a study of shared clonotypes between healthy human individuals. Repertoires were generated with immunoSEQ multiplex PCR, while TCRdb's copy carries only in-frame clones and drops some. Of 2 million to 3 million clones listed, 93% are singletons. Sequenced sample: naive CD4+ T cells from PBMCs. All receptors derive from a man aged 18 to 35 in good health. Some clones in this sample may be carry-over from other donors' samples. Each CDR3 is given with its conserved first and last residue. The order of the fields is clone size, V gene, J gene, D gene, CDR3 DNA, CDR3 protein. A D gene is named only where the DNA matches it firmly. Not every row has a clone size; where given, it reads once, few, many or a size class.

.,TRBV28,TRBJ2-7,.,TGTGCCAGCAGGCAGGGGTACGAGCAGTACTTC,CASRQGYEQYF
once,TRBV5-6,TRBJ2-7,.,TGTGCCAGCAGCTTCTGGTACCCTCGGAAGGGGAGCTCCTACGAGCAGTACTTC,CASSFWYPRKGSSYEQYF
.,TRBV28,TRBJ2-1,.,TGTGCCAGCAGTTTGCTTGAACCCAATGAGCAGTTCTTC,CASSLLEPNEQFF
.,TRBV9,TRBJ2-3,.,TGTGCCAGCAGCGAGGGGAGTACAGATACGCAGTATTTT,CASSEGSTDTQYF
.,TRBV7-6,TRBJ2-7,TRBD2,TGTGCCAGCAGCAAGTGGACTAGCGGGAGCCACGAGCAGTACTTC,CASSKWTSGSHEQYF
.,TRBV2,TRBJ1-1,.,TGTGCCAGCAGCTCGGAGATGAACACTGAAGCTTTCTTT,CASSSEMNTEAFF
.,TRBV15,TRBJ2-1,.,TGTGCCACCCACGACCCATTGGACTACAATGAGCAGTTCTTC,CATHDPLDYNEQFF
.,TRBV18,TRBJ2-3,.,TGTGCCAGCTCCGAGCGGTCGACTAGCACAGATACGCAGTATTTT,CASSERSTSTDTQYF
.,TRBV5-1,TRBJ1-2,.,TGCGCCAGCAGCTTGGGTCGGTACTACGGCTACACCTTC,CASSLGRYYGYTF
.,TRBV5-1,TRBJ1-2,TRBD1,TGCGCCAGCAGCTACGGACAGGGGGCTGATGGCTACACCTTC,CASSYGQGADGYTF
.,TRBV18,TRBJ1-3,TRBD1,TGTGCCAGCTCACGAACCGGGACAGCTGGAAACACCATATATTTT,CASSRTGTAGNTIYF
.,TRBV6-5,TRBJ2-7,.,TGTGCCAGTGGTAGTTCCTACGAGCAGTACTTC,CASGSSYEQYF
.,TRBV28,TRBJ1-1,.,TGTGCCATCAGAGGTGGGGGGCACACTGAAGCTTTCTTT,CAIRGGGHTEAFF
.,TRBV5-1,TRBJ1-3,.,TGCGCCAGCAGCTTGGCCGGAGGGAACTCTGGAAACACCATATATTTT,CASSLAGGNSGNTIYF
.,TRBV5-1,TRBJ1-1,.,TGCGCCAGCAGCTTGTTTGGACACTCGAACACTGAAGCTTTCTTT,CASSLFGHSNTEAFF
.,TRBV9,TRBJ2-7,TRBD2,TGTGCCAGCAGCGAGACTAGCGACCACGAGCAGTACTTC,CASSETSDHEQYF
.,TRBV10-3,TRBJ2-7,.,TGTGCCATCAGTGAAGGAGATGCCTACGAGCAGTACTTC,CAISEGDAYEQYF
.,TRBV7-9,TRBJ1-6,.,TGTGCCAGCAGCTTAGACTGGGTCAATTCACCCCTCCACTTT,CASSLDWVNSPLHF
once,TRBV5-1,TRBJ2-1,.,TGCGCCAGCAGCCAAAGCTGGAGCTCCTACAATGAGCAGTTCTTC,CASSQSWSSYNEQFF
.,TRBV5-1,TRBJ2-1,.,TGCGCCAGCAGCTTGGTTGCAGGGTCCTACAATGAGCAGTTCTTC,CASSLVAGSYNEQFF
.,TRBV6-6,TRBJ1-2,.,TGTGCCAGCAGTTACTCTGCCTGGGGGGATGGCTACACCTTC,CASSYSAWGDGYTF
.,TRBV2,TRBJ1-1,.,TGTGCCAGCAGTGGGACAGCCACGAACACTGAAGCTTTCTTT,CASSGTATNTEAFF
.,TRBV5-1,TRBJ2-7,.,TGCGCCAGCAGCCCATCCCCGGGGCCCTACGAGCAGTACTTC,CASSPSPGPYEQYF
.,TRBV5-1,TRBJ2-3,TRBD2,TGCGCCAGCAGCTTGAGTCCGGGGGGAGATACGCAGTATTTT,CASSLSPGGDTQYF
once,TRBV19,TRBJ2-7,.,TGTGCCAGTAGTATGGATCGTTGGAGGGGCAATTACGAGCAGTACTTC,CASSMDRWRGNYEQYF
.,TRBV2,TRBJ1-2,.,TGTGCCAGCAGTGAAGTGGAACCCTATGGCTACACCTTC,CASSEVEPYGYTF
few,TRBV30,TRBJ1-1,.,TGTGCCTGGAGTGTCGGGCCTGAAGCTTTCTTT,CAWSVGPEAFF
.,TRBV19,TRBJ1-2,TRBD1,TGTGCCAGTAGTTCGGGACAGGGGTATGGCTACACCTTC,CASSSGQGYGYTF
.,TRBV19,TRBJ1-1,.,TGTGCCAGTAGTACCACCCAGGTGGAGAACACTGAAGCTTTCTTT,CASSTTQVENTEAFF
few,TRBV5-1,TRBJ2-2,.,TGCGCCAGCAGCTTGGGACAGGTGAACACCGGGGAGCTGTTTTTT,CASSLGQVNTGELFF
.,TRBV5-1,TRBJ2-1,TRBD2,TGCGCCAGCAGCAACCCAGGACTAGCGGCCTACAATGAGCAGTTCTTC,CASSNPGLAAYNEQFF
.,TRBV2,TRBJ2-7,.,TGTGCCAGCAGGGATGGCCGGCGCAGCTACGAGCAGTACTTC,CASRDGRRSYEQYF
.,TRBV28,TRBJ1-1,.,TGTGCCAGCAGTACAACCACAACAGGGAACACTGAAGCTTTCTTT,CASSTTTTGNTEAFF
.,TRBV25-1,TRBJ2-1,TRBD2,TGTGCCAGCAGTGGCCAACTGACTAGCGGTGAGCAGTTCTTC,CASSGQLTSGEQFF
.,TRBV7-2,TRBJ1-3,.,TGTGCCAGCAGCTTAGGACAGCTAGGAAACACCATATATTTT,CASSLGQLGNTIYF
.,TRBV6-6,TRBJ2-3,.,TGTGCCAGCAGTTACTCGAGAGCAGATACGCAGTATTTT,CASSYSRADTQYF
.,TRBV18,TRBJ1-2,.,TGTGCCAGCTCACTCCTTGGGGCAGGGGCCAACCTTAACTATGGCTACACCTTC,CASSLLGAGANLNYGYTF
once,TRBV27,TRBJ2-5,TRBD2,TGTGCCAGCAGTTTTAGCGGGGGGGAGACCCAGTACTTC,CASSFSGGETQYF
.,TRBV11-3,TRBJ2-7,.,TGTGCCAGCAGCTTACGGGGACGCGAGCAGTACTTC,CASSLRGREQYF
.,TRBV5-1,TRBJ2-3,.,TGCGCCAGCAGCTGGGATCCCAGCACAGATACGCAGTATTTT,CASSWDPSTDTQYF